A selection of T cell receptor beta chains follows, all from one sample in a study of cytotoxic CD8 clonotypes in ibrutinib-treated CLL. The repertoire was sequenced with immunoSEQ multiplex PCR; TCRdb's copy has only in-frame clones and lacks some. The data contain about 130,000 clones, 70% to 90% of them singletons. This specimen was PBMCs, taken after 24 months of ibrutinib treatment. Receptor source: a human donor with chronic lymphocytic leukemia. The CDR3 runs from the conserved cysteine through the conserved F or W. The D gene is left open where the match is weak. Expanded clones get a size class; other rows say once, few or many, or leave the size out.

D | size | J | V | CDR3 | DNA
TRBD2 | - | TRBJ2-1 | TRBV18 | CASSPRTSGTAYNEQFF | TGTGCCAGCTCACCAAGGACTAGCGGGACGGCCTACAATGAGCAGTTCTTC
- | once | TRBJ2-3 | TRBV19 | CASTGRTRDTQYF | TGTGCCAGTACGGGACGAACCAGGGATACGCAGTATTTT
TRBD2 | - | TRBJ2-1 | TRBV19 | CASSRLAGSDEQFF | TGTGCCAGTAGTCGCCTAGCGGGATCAGATGAGCAGTTCTTC
- | - | TRBJ1-1 | TRBV7-2 | CASSLGEWYTEAFF | TGTGCCAGCAGCTTAGGAGAATGGTACACTGAAGCTTTCTTT
- | - | TRBJ2-2 | TRBV6-5 | CASSYSRQNTGELFF | TGTGCCAGCAGTTACTCGAGGCAGAACACCGGGGAGCTGTTTTTT
TRBD2 | - | TRBJ2-1 | TRBV6-1 | CASSSGLAGYNEQFF | TGTGCCAGCAGCTCAGGACTAGCGGGGTACAATGAGCAGTTCTTC
- | - | TRBJ1-2 | TRBV19 | CASSIRGPNGYTF | TGTGCCAGTAGTATCCGGGGGCCGAATGGCTACACCTTC
- | - | TRBJ2-5 | TRBV4-2 | CASSQDGKRRPQETQYF | TGTGCCAGCAGCCAAGATGGAAAAAGACGTCCCCAAGAGACCCAGTACTTC
TRBD1 | - | TRBJ2-7 | TRBV28 | CSTGATYEQYF | TGCTCGACAGGGGCCACCTACGAGCAGTACTTC
TRBD1 | - | TRBJ2-7 | TRBV7-2 | CASSLGGQGTHEQYF | TGTGCCAGCAGCTTAGGTGGACAGGGAACCCACGAGCAGTACTTC
TRBD2 | - | TRBJ2-3 | TRBV30 | CASKAPGLGDTQYF | TGTGCCTCTAAAGCACCCGGACTAGGGGATACGCAGTATTTT